One and the same sample provided the 26 T cell receptor beta chains below, sequenced in a study of PD-L1 blockade in urothelial cancer. Sequenced by immunoSEQ multiplex PCR; TCRdb stores in-frame clones only, minus some. The sample includes fewer than 50,000 clones, nearly 90% of them seen just once. Source: PBMCs, taken around atezolizumab (anti-PD-L1) treatment. Receptor source: a man aged 55 to 70 with urothelial cancer.

V gene TRBV10-3 combines with J gene TRBJ2-5, with 9 bases aligning to TRBD1. V shed 6 bases, J shed 1 base, and the junction held 3 bases outside the gene matches. The V gene's germline CDR1 is ENHRY and CDR2 SYGVKD. This CDR3 region has 14 residues. DNA for the CDR3: TGTGCCATCAGACAGGGGGCTGCCCAAGAGACCCAGTACTTC. This encodes CAIRQGAAQETQYF.

J is TRBJ1-1 and V is TRBV18; D is uncertain. Looked up from germline, CDR1 is KGHSH and CDR2 is LQKENI. CDR3 length: 13 residues. Trimming removed 4 bases at V and 1 base at J, with 7 bases between. CDR3 loop: CASSHNTNTEAFF. As DNA, the CDR3 is TGTGCCAGCTCACACAACACGAACACTGAAGCTTTCTTT.

The V and J genes are TRBV6-1 and TRBJ1-3, with 7 nucleotides matching TRBD1. The CDR3 spans 18 residues. Trimming removed 4 bases from V and 0 bases from J; junction bases left unmatched: 12. In germline, CDR1 is MNHNS, CDR2 SASEGT. This CDR3 reads CASSGGYRGLNSGNTIYF. As DNA, the CDR3 is TGTGCCAGCAGTGGAGGGTACAGGGGTCTGAACTCTGGAAACACCATATATTTT.

This clone was seen only once. V and J are TRBV13 and TRBJ2-7; D is possibly TRBD1 (6 bases). Trimming cost V 5 bases and J 0 bases, with 17 bases left between them. CDR3 length equals 16 residues. The V gene's germline CDR1 is PRHDT and CDR2 FYEKMQ (reference sequence). CDR3 nucleotides: TGTGCCAGCAGCCTTAGGGGGAGTGGGAGCTCCTACGAGCAGTACTTC. Translating it yields CASSLRGSGSSYEQYF.

The chain uses TRBV28 and TRBJ1-5; no reliable D call. V was cut by 6 bases and J by 5 bases, with 8 bases left in between. The CDR3 spans 12 residues. Germline-derived CDR1 and CDR2 are MDHEN and SYDVKM. The CDR3, as DNA: TGTGCCAGCAGAAGCGGGGATCAGCCCCAGCATTTT. This codes for CASRSGDQPQHF.

The rearrangement uses TRBV4-3 and TRBJ2-7; the D gene is possibly TRBD1 (6 bases). CDR3 size: 13 residues. Trimming pared 6 bases from V and 10 bases from J, leaving 19 bases between. The germline gives CDR1 LGHNA, CDR2 YSLEER. CDR3 loop: CASSQGTTLEQYF. For the CDR3, the DNA is TGCGCCAGCAGTCAGGGGACCACCCTCGAACAGTACTTC.

This chain joins TRBV2 and TRBJ2-7; TRBD1 agrees at 7 bases. The V and J ends lost 6 bases and 3 bases, in that order; junction bases with no gene match: 8. Germline loops: CDR1 SNHLY, CDR2 FYNNEI. This CDR3 contains 14 residues. This CDR3 is CASRGSGGYYEQYF. The DNA for the CDR3 is TGTGCCAGCAGGGGGTCAGGGGGTTACTACGAGCAGTACTTC.

Note on this clone: Other DNA sequences in the sample encode the same CDR3. The chain carries TRBV7-8 and TRBJ2-5, with D uncertain. The ends were cut back, 5 bases at V and 2 bases at J, with 3 bases in the middle. This CDR3 spans 11 amino acids. Germline CDR1 is SGHVS and CDR2 is FQNEAQ. The CDR3 nucleotides are TGTGCCAGCAGCCTACAAGAGACCCAGTACTTC. Amino acids: CASSLQETQYF.

The chain couples TRBV7-3 to TRBJ1-1; TRBD1 matches at 8 bases. The germline gives CDR1 SGHTA, CDR2 FQGTGA. This CDR3 is 16 amino acids long. Trimming at V came to 4 bases and at J to 4 bases, leaving 11 bases not matched to a gene. The CDR3 is CASSSTGDTSPTEAFF. The DNA for the CDR3 is TGTGCCAGCAGCTCGACAGGGGACACTTCCCCCACTGAAGCTTTCTTT.

This clone was seen only once. The J gene is TRBJ1-6, the V gene TRBV4-1, with 8 bases aligning to TRBD1. Germline V CDR1 and CDR2: MGHRA, YSYEKL. J gave up 9 bases and V 2 bases, and 6 bases lay outside the gene matches. The CDR3 length is 15 residues. In nucleotides, the CDR3 is TGCGCCAGCAGCCAACTCCCAGGGGGCGGTTCACCCCTCCACTTT. Amino acid sequence: CASSQLPGGGSPLHF.

J is TRBJ1-2 and V is TRBV18; TRBD1 matches 7 bases. Losses at the gene ends were 5 bases for V and 0 bases for J; bases not matched to a gene: 9. Germline V gene lookup returns CDR1 KGHSH and CDR2 LQKENI. The CDR3 runs to 16 residues. The CDR3 loop is CASSTAMTGTNYGYTF. The CDR3 region has the DNA TGTGCCAGCTCAACTGCTATGACAGGGACTAACTATGGCTACACCTTC.

The V gene is TRBV7-9, the J gene TRBJ1-2; TRBD1 matches 7 bases. The junction had 11 bases not matched to a gene; V was cut back by 5 bases and J by 2 bases. The length of the CDR3 is 16 residues. CDR1 is SEHNR, CDR2 FQNEAQ, per germline (reference sequence). In DNA form, the CDR3 reads TGTGCCAGCAGCCCCCCGGGACAGCTGTCAAACTATGGCTACACCTTC. Residues: CASSPPGQLSNYGYTF.

The chain links TRBV4-2 to TRBJ2-7; the match to TRBD2 covers 8 bases. Germline loops: CDR1 LGHNA, CDR2 YNFKEQ. V gave up 8 bases and J gave up 4 bases; unmatched junction bases: 13. CDR3 length equals 15 residues. The DNA for the CDR3 is TGTGCCAGCCAGCAGACGGGGGGGCCGGTGTACGAGCAGTACTTC. It encodes CASQQTGGPVYEQYF.

This clone occurred once. V and J are TRBV29-1 and TRBJ1-1; D gene ambiguous. Germline V CDR1 and CDR2: SQVTM, ANQGSEA. The V end was cut by 2 bases, the J end by 5 bases, with 12 bases between. The CDR3 length is 13 residues. CDR3 bases: TGCAGCGTTGAAAGTTTGTCTAGGACTGAAGCTTTCTTT. Translating it yields CSVESLSRTEAFF.

This clone appeared a single time. This chain's CDR3 is CASSEAGLAGGRGTGELFF. For the CDR3, the DNA is TGTGCCAGCAGTGAAGCGGGACTAGCGGGGGGGCGAGGCACCGGGGAGCTGTTTTTT. The chain combines TRBV2 with TRBJ2-2, with TRBD2 identical over 16 bases. V gave up 0 bases and J gave up 4 bases; unmatched junction bases: 5. The germline gives CDR1 SNHLY, CDR2 FYNNEI. The CDR3 runs to 19 residues.

V is TRBV7-2 and J is TRBJ2-7, with 11 bases matching TRBD2. The V and J ends lost 5 bases and 5 bases, in that order; junction bases with no gene match: 8. The CDR3 length is 15 residues. Germline CDR1 and CDR2: SGHTA and FQGNSA. The CDR3 is CASSQTSGEAHEQYF. DNA of the CDR3: TGTGCCAGCAGCCAGACTAGCGGGGAGGCCCACGAGCAGTACTTC.

This rearrangement joins TRBV7-8 to TRBJ2-7, with 7 bases identical to TRBD2. Germline V CDR1 and CDR2: SGHVS, FQNEAQ. The CDR3 contains 14 residues. Losses at the gene ends were 8 bases for V and 2 bases for J; bases not matched to a gene: 9. The CDR3 sequence is CASSRSGDAYEQYF. The CDR3 bases are TGTGCCAGCTCGAGAAGCGGGGACGCCTACGAGCAGTACTTC.

Concerning this clone itself: Germline and junction disagree at one end, which may indicate a read error. The chain recombines TRBV30 with TRBJ2-3, with TRBD1 matching over 8 bases. The CDR3 covers 15 residues. Germline values: CDR1 GTSNPN, CDR2 SVGIG (reference sequence). Here the CDR3 DNA reads TGTGCCTGGAGTGGCGACAGGGGAAGCACAGATGCGCAGTATTTT. Residues: CAWSGDRGSTDAQYF.

The V call is TRBV9, the J call TRBJ2-3, with D possibly being TRBD2 (7 bases). The CDR3 extends over 15 amino acids. V shed 6 bases and J shed 5 bases, with 19 bases lying between them. Germline assignment: CDR1 SGDLS and CDR2 YYNGEE. In DNA form, the CDR3 reads TGTGCCAGCACAGTGGTGGGGGGGGCTGGAGATACGCAGTATTTT. Its protein is CASTVVGGAGDTQYF.

J is TRBJ1-1 and V is TRBV5-1; D unclear. V lost 2 bases and J lost 0, with 11 bases in between. The CDR3 spans 15 residues. Germline V gene sequence: CDR1 SGHRS, CDR2 YFSETQ. The CDR3 DNA is TGCGCCAGCAGCTTACTCAGCGACCTGAACACTGAAGCTTTCTTT. This codes for CASSLLSDLNTEAFF.

The rearrangement uses TRBV5-6 and TRBJ2-5; no definite D call. The germline V and J ends were trimmed by 4 bases and 1 base, with 5 bases remaining between them. Germline lookup yields CDR1 SGHDT and CDR2 YYEEEE. This CDR3 is 12 amino acids long. The CDR3 protein is CASSTPQETQYF. The CDR3 region has the DNA TGTGCCAGCAGCACTCCCCAAGAGACCCAGTACTTC. Variable domain in full (rest from reference TRBV5-6 and TRBJ2-5): DAGVTQSPTHLIKTRGQQVTLRCSPKSGHDTVSWYQQALGQGPQFIFQYYEEEERQRGNFPDRFSGHQFPNYSSELNVNALLLGDSALYLCASSTPQETQYFGPGTRLLVL.

In this sample, this clone turned up once. This chain uses TRBV7-6 with TRBJ2-5; the match to TRBD2 covers 15 bases. Trimming took 1 base from V and 6 from J; bases not matched to a gene: 3. The CDR3 runs to 16 residues. The germline CDR1 and CDR2 sequences are SGHVS and FNYEAQ. CDR3 DNA sequence: TGTGCCAGCAGCTTAGTCGGGACTAGCGGGGGGAAGACCCAGTACTTC. Its translation: CASSLVGTSGGKTQYF.

The chain uses TRBV7-3 and TRBJ2-3, with TRBD2 identical over 13 bases. The CDR3 loop spans 15 amino acids. V trimming: 3 bases; J trimming: 4 bases; junction bases outside the gene matches: 1. Germline V CDR1 and CDR2: SGHTA, FQGTGA. The CDR3 region is CASSFTSGGADTQYF. The CDR3 coding sequence is TGTGCCAGCAGCTTCACTAGCGGGGGGGCAGATACGCAGTATTTT.

This rearrangement joins TRBV14 to TRBJ2-3; D remains unclear. CDR3 length: 15 amino acids. Germline-derived CDR1 and CDR2 are SGHDN and FVKESK. V was clipped by 5 bases and J by 0 bases, with 12 bases between them. CDR3 nucleotide sequence: TGTGCCAGCAGCTCTCCGCTAGAAAGCACAGATACGCAGTATTTT. This codes for CASSSPLESTDTQYF.

The chain has TRBV6-5 and TRBJ2-7; 8 positions match TRBD2. The trim removed 4 bases at V and 0 bases at J, leaving 5 bases unmatched. Germline values: CDR1 MNHEY, CDR2 SVGAGI. CDR3 length: 15 amino acids. For the CDR3, the DNA is TGTGCCAGCAGTTCTGCGGGGGGAGTCTCCTACGAGCAGTACTTC. Its translation is CASSSAGGVSYEQYF.

This chain joins TRBV5-1 and TRBJ1-6, with 10 bases aligning to TRBD1. The CDR3 is 15 residues long. Germline CDR1 is SGHRS and CDR2 is YFSETQ. V lost 4 bases to trimming and J lost 10 bases; unmatched junction nucleotides: 8. The CDR3 nucleotides are TGCGCCAGCAGCGTGGGACAGGGGTACAGGTCACCCCTCCACTTT. Translation: CASSVGQGYRSPLHF.